A single sample gave rise to the 26 T cell receptor beta chains below, sequenced in a study of T cell responses to AZD1222 COVID-19 vaccine. Clones were sequenced by immunoSEQ multiplex PCR, and TCRdb holds only the in-frame ones, with some missing. The sample has about 140,000 clones, about 92% seen once. Source: peripheral blood, taken after recovery from COVID-19. These receptors were obtained from an adult who had recovered from COVID-19.

V gene TRBV4-1 combines with J gene TRBJ2-7; no clear D gene. The CDR3 runs to 15 residues. Germline CDR1 and CDR2: MGHRA and YSYEKL. With 2 bases removed from V and 0 bases from J, the gap between germline ends came to 11 bases. The CDR3 nucleotides are TGCGCCAGCAGCCAAACAGCTACGGGCTCCTACGAGCAGTACTTC. Its translation: CASSQTATGSYEQYF.

The chain joins TRBV6-2 or TRBV6-3 to TRBJ2-3, with a tentative D call TRBD2 (6 bases). Germline loops: CDR1 MNHEY, CDR2 SVGEGT. V lost 0 bases to trimming and J lost 2 bases, with 9 bases between them. The CDR3 contains 15 residues. CDR3 sequence (DNA): TGTGCCAGCAGTTACTCGTCGCGGGACACAGATACGCAGTATTTT. Encoded protein: CASSYSSRDTDTQYF.

The table lists this clone with a count of one. This chain uses TRBV7-3 with TRBJ2-3, with 12 bases lining up with TRBD2. The CDR3 sequence is 16 residues long. CDR1 SGHTA and CDR2 FQGTGA come from the germline V gene. V dropped 5 bases and J dropped 6; count of bases not matched to a gene: 9. CDR3 protein: CASSPGLAGPADTQYF. The CDR3 DNA reads TGTGCCAGCAGCCCCGGACTAGCGGGACCGGCGGATACGCAGTATTTT.

The chain carries TRBV7-9 and TRBJ1-1; 7 positions match TRBD1. The trim removed 5 bases at V and 4 bases at J, leaving 4 bases unmatched. The CDR3 loop spans 13 amino acids. Germline-derived CDR1 and CDR2 are SEHNR and FQNEAQ (reference sequence). This chain's CDR3 is CASSQGGGTEAFF. CDR3 nucleotide sequence: TGTGCCAGCAGCCAGGGGGGAGGCACTGAAGCTTTCTTT.

In nucleotides, the CDR3 is TGTGCCAGCAGCCAAATAGGAGGGCCCCAGCATTTT. Amino acid sequence: CASSQIGGPQHF. This chain joins TRBV7-8 and TRBJ1-5; no clear D. The CDR3 has 12 amino acids. Germline loops: CDR1 SGHVS, CDR2 FQNEAQ. V was cut by 5 bases and J by 9 bases, with 11 bases left in between.

J is TRBJ2-2 and V is TRBV24-1; 7 bases line up with TRBD2. Unmatched junction bases numbered 4, after V lost 6 bases and J lost 1 base. Germline CDR1 and CDR2: KGHDR and SFDVKD. The CDR3 is made up of 15 amino acids. The CDR3 coding sequence is TGTGCCACCAGTTGGGGGAGGGAGAACACCGGGGAGCTGTTTTTT. It is translated as CATSWGRENTGELFF.

The chain employs TRBV3-1 (or the pseudogene TRBV3-2) and TRBJ1-4; 9 bases fit TRBD1. CDR3 length equals 14 residues. Germline V gene lookup returns CDR1 LGHDT and CDR2 YNNKEL (reference sequence). J gave up 8 bases and V 4 bases, and 5 bases lay outside the gene matches. CDR3 bases: TGTGCCAGCAGCCTCGGGACAGGGCAGGAAAAACTGTTTTTT. It specifies CASSLGTGQEKLFF.

The chain joins TRBV7-9 to TRBJ2-3, with D unclear. V dropped 3 bases and J dropped 3 bases, with 13 bases sitting between them. The CDR3 is 15 amino acids. Germline V gene sequence: CDR1 SEHNR, CDR2 FQNEAQ (reference sequence). The CDR3 bases are TGTGCCAGCAGCTTCGGGTTCCTGAGGACAGATACGCAGTATTTT. Encoded protein: CASSFGFLRTDTQYF.

The J gene is TRBJ2-7, the V gene TRBV6-1, with 8 bases identical to TRBD2. Germline assignment: CDR1 MNHNS and CDR2 SASEGT. This CDR3 region has 15 residues. V lost 2 bases and J lost 4; bases outside the gene matches: 7. This CDR3 reads CASSERVAGSYEQYF. The CDR3 DNA sequence: TGTGCCAGCAGTGAACGAGTAGCGGGATCATACGAGCAGTACTTC.

The rearrangement links TRBV6-5 to TRBJ2-7; D gene unclear. Trimming cost V 5 bases and J 1 base, with 12 bases left between them. The CDR3 totals 14 residues. Germline-derived CDR1 and CDR2 are MNHEY and SVGAGI. CDR3 sequence reads: CASSLPGASYEQYF. As DNA, the CDR3 is TGTGCCAGCAGTCTCCCCGGAGCATCCTACGAGCAGTACTTC.

The chain joins TRBV29-1 to TRBJ2-7, with TRBD1 matching 7 bases. The CDR3 extends over 13 amino acids. The germline CDR1 and CDR2 sequences are SQVTM and ANQGSEA. V lost 3 bases to trimming and J lost 4 bases; unmatched junction nucleotides: 6. The CDR3 loop reads CSVEGQKPYEQYF. DNA for the CDR3: TGCAGCGTTGAGGGACAGAAACCTTACGAGCAGTACTTC.

This clone was counted once. V and J are TRBV28 and TRBJ1-5; no reliable D call. There are 15 residues in the CDR3. Per germline, CDR1 MDHEN and CDR2 SYDVKM. Trimming shortened V by 2 bases and J by 6 bases, and 14 bases separated the two germline ends. In DNA form, the CDR3 reads TGTGCCAGCAGTTTAGGCCAGGCAGGTGTTCAGCCCCAGCATTTT. Translating it yields CASSLGQAGVQPQHF.

This chain joins TRBV7-8 and TRBJ2-3; 7 nucleotides align to TRBD2. This CDR3 has 16 amino acids. Germline trimming cut 0 bases from V and 2 bases from J; bases unmatched to any gene: 5. Germline values: CDR1 SGHVS, CDR2 FQNEAQ. CDR3: CASSLAGGRDTDTQYF. Here the CDR3 DNA reads TGTGCCAGCAGCTTAGCGGGAGGGCGGGACACAGATACGCAGTATTTT.

The CDR3 bases are TGTGCCAGCACCCCGGGGGGTGAGCAGTTCTTC. Amino acid sequence: CASTPGGEQFF. The J gene is TRBJ2-1, the V gene TRBV7-2, with 7 nucleotides matching TRBD2. From germline, CDR1 is SGHTA and CDR2 FQGNSA. After removal of 7 bases from V and 9 bases from J, the junction contained 3 bases not matched to a gene. The CDR3 extends over 11 amino acids.

This chain uses TRBV29-1 with TRBJ1-2, with 7 nucleotides matching TRBD1. Trimming took 7 bases from V and 4 from J; bases not matched to a gene: 21. Germline-derived CDR1 and CDR2 are SQVTM and ANQGSEA. This CDR3 is 17 amino acids long. The CDR3 loop is CSAGRRSMGQGGYGYTF. For the CDR3, the DNA is TGCAGCGCTGGACGACGCTCCATGGGGCAGGGGGGCTATGGCTACACCTTC. Together with reference TRBV29-1 and TRBJ1-2, the CDR3 gives the full variable domain: SAVISQKPSRDICQRGTSLTIQCQVDSQVTMMFWYRQQPGQSLTLIATANQGSEATYESGFVIDKFPISRPNLTFSTLTVSNMSPEDSSIYLCSAGRRSMGQGGYGYTFGSGTRLTVV.

This chain joins TRBV7-9 and TRBJ1-2; weak D call: TRBD1 (6 bases). Germline CDR1 SEHNR, CDR2 FQNEAQ (reference sequence). The ends were cut back, 6 bases at V and 4 bases at J, with 18 bases in the middle. This CDR3 is 15 amino acids long. The CDR3 sequence is CASRNPGQGIYGYTF. DNA of the CDR3: TGTGCCAGCAGAAATCCGGGGCAGGGGATCTATGGCTACACCTTC.

This chain joins TRBV7-2 and TRBJ2-5; tentatively, D is TRBD1 or TRBD2 (5 bases each). V lost 0 bases and J 7 bases, leaving 15 bases between the germline ends. CDR3 length: 15 amino acids. Germline V gives CDR1 SGHTA, CDR2 FQGNSA. Here the CDR3 DNA reads TGTGCCAGCAGCTTAGCGGGTAGAGGGGATGGGACCCAGTACTTC. It encodes CASSLAGRGDGTQYF.

CDR3 sequence: CASSLAGGLSYEQYF. In DNA form, the CDR3 reads TGTGCCAGCAGCTTAGCGGGAGGGCTCTCTTACGAGCAGTACTTC. The chain couples TRBV11-3 to TRBJ2-7, with TRBD2 identical over 8 bases. This CDR3 has 15 amino acids. The germline CDR1 and CDR2 sequences are SGHNT and YENEEA. The V and J ends lost 1 base and 4 bases, in that order; junction bases with no gene match: 6. The entire variable domain, with the rest obtained from reference TRBV11-3 and TRBJ2-7, is as follows: EAGVVQSPRYKIIEKKQPVAFWCNPISGHNTLYWYLQNLGQGPELLIRYENEEAVDDSQLPKDRFSAERLKGVDSTLKIQPAELGDSAVYLCASSLAGGLSYEQYFGPGTRLTVT.

The V and J genes are TRBV6-1 and TRBJ1-2; D gene uncertain. The CDR3 has 14 amino acids. V was trimmed by 3 bases and J by 1 base, leaving 9 bases between them. The germline V gene encodes CDR1 MNHNS and CDR2 SASEGT. The chain's CDR3 is CASSDGTNNYGYTF. The CDR3 DNA is TGTGCCAGCAGTGATGGAACCAATAACTATGGCTACACCTTC.

The chain has TRBV7-9 and TRBJ2-7; D not certain. With 3 bases removed from V and 5 bases from J, the gap between germline ends came to 8 bases. CDR3 length equals 12 residues. Per germline, CDR1 SEHNR and CDR2 FQNEAQ (reference sequence). CDR3 amino acids: CASSFSSHEQYF. Written as DNA, the CDR3 is TGTGCCAGCAGCTTCAGCAGCCACGAGCAGTACTTC.

The chain has TRBV19 and TRBJ1-2; TRBD1 matches at 7 bases. V was pared by 3 bases and J by 0 bases, with 4 bases of the junction left unmatched. In germline, CDR1 is LNHDA, CDR2 SQIVND (reference sequence). The CDR3 extends over 15 amino acids. CDR3 DNA sequence: TGTGCCAGTAGTATGCAGGGGGGAGCTAACTATGGCTACACCTTC. Residues: CASSMQGGANYGYTF.

The chain recombines TRBV2 with TRBJ1-1; a possible D gene is TRBD1 (5 bases). Germline CDR1 is SNHLY and CDR2 is FYNNEI. The V gene lost 7 bases and the J gene lost 1 base, with 13 bases spanning the gap. CDR3 size: 14 residues. The CDR3 is CASTPLGGNTEAFF. CDR3 DNA: TGTGCCAGCACCCCATTGGGGGGGAACACTGAAGCTTTCTTT.

This chain joins TRBV30 and TRBJ2-7; possibly TRBD1 or TRBD2 for D (5 bases each). Germline-derived CDR1 and CDR2 are GTSNPN and SVGIG (reference sequence). This CDR3 is built from 17 residues. The ends were cut back, 0 bases at V and 0 bases at J, with 18 bases in the middle. DNA for the CDR3: TGTGCCTGGAGTGTACCCCCCCCAGGGACCTCCTCCTACGAGCAGTACTTC. It yields the protein CAWSVPPPGTSSYEQYF.

This chain uses TRBV28 with TRBJ1-6, with 7 bases identical to TRBD1. CDR1 and CDR2 from the germline V gene are MDHEN and SYDVKM. The CDR3 has 16 amino acids. V lost 6 bases and J lost 7; bases outside the gene matches: 12. CDR3 amino acids: CASSPPPGQKNSPLHF. The CDR3, as DNA: TGTGCCAGCAGCCCTCCTCCGGGACAGAAGAATTCACCCCTCCACTTT.

About this clone: The junction departs from the called germline gene at one end, perhaps through a read error. The chain's CDR3 is CALARGRDEQYF. The CDR3 nucleotides read TGCGCCTTGGCCAGGGGGCGCGACGAGCAGTACTTC. V and J are TRBV7-9 and TRBJ2-7; 8 nucleotides line up with TRBD1. The germline V gene encodes CDR1 SEHNR and CDR2 FQNEAQ (reference sequence). The CDR3 has 12 amino acids.

In this sample, this clone turned up once. The rearrangement links TRBV5-1 to TRBJ2-3; D perhaps matches TRBD1 (8 bases). This CDR3 has 15 residues. V gave up 2 bases and J gave up 4 bases, with 14 bases separating them. CDR1 and CDR2 from the germline V gene are SGHRS and YFSETQ. In DNA, the CDR3 is TGCGCCAGCAGCTTCCAGGGGGCGGGGGCAGATACGCAGTATTTT. Protein: CASSFQGAGADTQYF.